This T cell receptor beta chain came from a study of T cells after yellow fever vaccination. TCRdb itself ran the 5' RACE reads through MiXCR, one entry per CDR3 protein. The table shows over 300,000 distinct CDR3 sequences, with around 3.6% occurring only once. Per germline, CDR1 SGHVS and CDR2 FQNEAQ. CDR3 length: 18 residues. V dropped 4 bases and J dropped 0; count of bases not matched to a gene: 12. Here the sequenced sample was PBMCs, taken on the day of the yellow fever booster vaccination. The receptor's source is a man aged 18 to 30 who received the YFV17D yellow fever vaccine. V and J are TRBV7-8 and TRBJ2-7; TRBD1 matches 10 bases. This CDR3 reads CASSYLGQGVGNSYEQYV. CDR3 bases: TGTGCCAGCAGCTACCTAGGACAGGGGGTGGGGAACTCCTACGAGCAGTACGTC.